This passage covers 14 T cell receptor beta chains from one sample sequenced in a study of glioma-infiltrating T cells. Using RNA template, CDR3s of TCR alpha and beta were amplified with iRepertoire arm-PCR. One entry per CDR3 protein, called by TCRdb with MiXCR from the multiplex PCR reads. Altogether about 400,000 distinct CDR3 sequences are present, 41% being singletons, with the ten largest covering around 12%. The sample comprised glioma tissue, nonneoplastic brain tissue, or PBMCs (not recorded which). These receptors were obtained from a human donor with low-grade glioma or glioblastoma, undergoing nonglioma brain surgery, or in good health (not recorded which).

This chain joins TRBV20-1 and TRBJ1-3; D unclear. CDR1 is DFQATT and CDR2 is SNEGSKA in the germline V gene (reference sequence). This CDR3 has 16 residues. Trimming cost V 4 bases and J 1 base, with 17 bases left between them. The CDR3 bases are TGCAGTGCTACCCCTACGGAGCTGCTATCTGGAAACACCATATATTTT. This gives the protein CSATPTELLSGNTIYF.

The V gene is TRBV4-1, the J gene TRBJ1-5; 7 bases line up with TRBD1. This CDR3 spans 16 amino acids. Germline trimming cut 0 bases from V and 5 bases from J; bases unmatched to any gene: 7. From germline, CDR1 is MGHRA and CDR2 YSYEKL. This CDR3 is CASSQEISRGDQPQHF. The CDR3, as DNA: TGCGCCAGCAGCCAAGAGATCAGCAGGGGGGATCAGCCCCAGCATTTT.

V is TRBV6-1 and J is TRBJ2-3; D is unresolved. Germline V gives CDR1 MNHNS, CDR2 SASEGT. This CDR3 region has 13 residues. V lost 2 bases to trimming and J lost 11 bases, with 14 bases between them. DNA for the CDR3: TGTGCCAGCAGTGAACAAAAGCGAGGCATGCAGTATTTT. It yields the protein CASSEQKRGMQYF.

Note on this clonotype: Given a much more abundant clone one base away, this may be a read error. CDR3 in amino acids: CASSSRRSTDTQYF. Here the CDR3 DNA reads TGTGCCAGCAGTTCTCGGAGGAGCACAGATACGCAGTATTTT. The gene calls are TRBV6-5 and TRBJ2-3; D is possibly TRBD2 (5 bases). The CDR3 sequence is 14 residues long. The germline V gene has CDR1 MNHEY and CDR2 SVGAGI. The V end was cut by 4 bases, the J end by 0 bases, with 8 bases between.

Concerning this clonotype: This may be a read error: a much more frequent sequence differs by one nucleotide. The V and J genes are TRBV6-1 and TRBJ2-1; D perhaps matches TRBD2 (6 bases). V was clipped by 1 base and J by 8 bases, with 18 bases between them. Germline V gene sequence: CDR1 MNHNS, CDR2 SASEGT. The CDR3 covers 16 residues. CDR3 sequence: CASSEGWRESAYEQFF. The CDR3 DNA reads TGTGCCAGCAGTGAAGGTTGGAGGGAGAGTGCGTATGAGCAGTTCTTC.

V gene TRBV5-4 combines with J gene TRBJ2-7, with a tentative D call TRBD1 (5 bases). The V and J ends lost 2 bases and 7 bases respectively, with 16 bases between them. Germline V gives CDR1 SGHNT, CDR2 YYREEE (reference sequence). The CDR3 is made up of 14 amino acids. The CDR3 spells CASSFPSGANEQYF. Here the CDR3 DNA reads TGTGCCAGCAGCTTCCCCTCTGGGGCGAATGAGCAGTACTTC.

This clonotype appeared many times. The chain combines TRBV27 with TRBJ1-1, with a weak D call TRBD1 (6 bases). The CDR3 covers 15 residues. The V gene's germline CDR1 is MNHEY and CDR2 SMNVEV (reference sequence). V was shortened by 3 bases and J by 5 bases, with 16 bases between the two germline ends. The CDR3 here is CASSFLYRAGTEAFF. The CDR3, as DNA: TGTGCCAGCAGTTTCCTCTACAGGGCAGGGACTGAAGCTTTCTTT.

This clonotype came up a few times. V and J are TRBV24-1 and TRBJ1-5; no definite D call. From germline, CDR1 is KGHDR and CDR2 SFDVKD. The V end was cut by 5 bases, the J end by 0 bases, with 7 bases between. The length of the CDR3 is 14 residues. CDR3: CATSGQTSNQPQHF. CDR3 nucleotide sequence: TGTGCCACCAGTGGTCAGACTAGCAATCAGCCCCAGCATTTT.

This clonotype showed up many times. J is TRBJ2-5 and V is TRBV20-1; 8 bases line up with TRBD2. The CDR3 sequence is 14 residues long. V shed 4 bases and J 5 bases; nucleotides not matched to a gene: 9. Germline CDR1 DFQATT, CDR2 SNEGSKA (reference sequence). CDR3 loop: CSATTSGGFETQYF. The CDR3, as DNA: TGCAGTGCTACCACTAGCGGAGGATTTGAGACCCAGTACTTC.

V usage is TRBV10-3 and J usage is TRBJ2-3; no clear D gene. The germline V and J ends were trimmed by 3 bases and 3 bases, with 13 bases remaining between them. The CDR3 runs to 15 residues. Germline CDR1 reads ENHRY; CDR2 reads SYGVKD. In DNA, the CDR3 is TGTGCCATCAGTGATGCCTTCCTGGGGACAGATACGCAGTATTTT. Protein sequence: CAISDAFLGTDTQYF.

This clonotype was recorded once. This may be a read error: a much more frequent sequence differs by one nucleotide. The conserved phenylalanine or tryptophan normally closing the CDR3 is absent here, so this likely arose from a read error. The V and J genes are TRBV27 and TRBJ2-2; 14 nucleotides line up with TRBD2. After removal of 7 bases from V and 6 bases from J, the junction contained 10 bases not matched to a gene. Germline CDR1 and CDR2: MNHEY and SMNVEV (reference sequence). This CDR3 is built from 17 residues. This CDR3 is CASTAGTSGSRAGELFC. Written as DNA, the CDR3 is TGTGCCAGCACCGCCGGGACTAGCGGGAGTAGGGCCGGGGAGCTGTTTTGT.

This clonotype was picked up a small number of times. J is TRBJ2-1 and V is TRBV24-1; D is unclear. The ends were cut back, 9 bases at V and 5 bases at J, with 13 bases in the middle. There are 13 residues in the CDR3. Germline lookup yields CDR1 KGHDR and CDR2 SFDVKD. The DNA of the CDR3 is TGTGCCACCTCAGACCAGTCCAACAATGAGCAGTTCTTC. Protein sequence: CATSDQSNNEQFF.

This clonotype was seen many times. V usage is TRBV20-1 and J usage is TRBJ2-7; 10 positions agree with TRBD2. Germline V gene data show CDR1 as DFQATT and CDR2 as SNEGSKA (reference sequence). V lost 2 bases and J lost 4; bases outside the gene matches: 2. CDR3 length: 13 amino acids. CDR3 sequence: CSARKREGYEQYF. CDR3 nucleotide sequence: TGCAGTGCTAGAAAGCGGGAGGGTTACGAGCAGTACTTC.

As for this clonotype: A much larger clone is a single base away; this may be a read error. This chain links TRBV7-9 with TRBJ2-3; D call uncertain. V lost 5 bases and J lost 5, with 11 bases in between. CDR3 length equals 13 residues. Germline V CDR1 and CDR2: SEHNR, FQNEAQ (reference sequence). The CDR3 region has the DNA TGTGCCAGCAGCCTCTCGGTTAGAGATACGCAGTATTTT. Amino acids: CASSLSVRDTQYF.